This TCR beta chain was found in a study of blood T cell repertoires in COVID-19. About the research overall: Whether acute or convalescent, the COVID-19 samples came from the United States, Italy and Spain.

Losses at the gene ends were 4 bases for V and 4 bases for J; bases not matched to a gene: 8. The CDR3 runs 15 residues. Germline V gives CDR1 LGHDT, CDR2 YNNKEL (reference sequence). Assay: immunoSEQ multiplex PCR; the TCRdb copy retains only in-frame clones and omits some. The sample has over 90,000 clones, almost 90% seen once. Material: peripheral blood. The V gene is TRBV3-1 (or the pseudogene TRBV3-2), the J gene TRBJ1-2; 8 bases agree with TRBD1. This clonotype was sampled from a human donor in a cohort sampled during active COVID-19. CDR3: CASSPRDRPRYGYTF. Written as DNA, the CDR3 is TGTGCCAGCAGCCCCCGGGACAGGCCCCGCTATGGCTACACCTTC.